The 19 T cell receptor beta chains given below trace back to one sample, sequenced in a study of Ad26.COV2.S vaccination and SARS-CoV-2 variants. Treatment here: some 20 received Ad26.COV2.S at low or high dose, single or two shots; 5 received placebo; per-sample allocation not given. The investigators took samples on day 63 after the first vaccine or placebo injection. Clones were read by immunoSEQ multiplex PCR, and TCRdb kept only the in-frame ones, dropping some. The sample shows 300,000 to 400,000 clones, almost 90% of them seen only once. The material was peripheral blood, obtained in a trial of Ad26.COV2.S vaccine versus placebo. The receptors derive from a person between 18 and 65 years old who received the Ad26.COV2.S COVID-19 vaccine or a placebo.

The chain is built from TRBV5-1 and TRBJ1-1; D call uncertain. The CDR3 has 12 amino acids. CDR1 is SGHRS and CDR2 is YFSETQ in the germline V gene. V lost 1 base and J lost 10, with 11 bases in between. CDR3 region: CASSLYPPGAFF. CDR3 coding DNA: TGCGCCAGCAGCTTGTATCCTCCGGGAGCTTTCTTT.

This clone was detected a few times. This rearrangement joins TRBV2 to TRBJ2-7, with a weak D call TRBD2 (5 bases). CDR1 is SNHLY, CDR2 FYNNEI, per germline. The CDR3 runs 11 residues. V shed 7 bases and J shed 3 bases, with 7 bases lying between them. Here the CDR3 reads CASTGGYEQYF. The CDR3, as DNA: TGTGCCAGCACAGGAGGCTACGAGCAGTACTTC.

The rearrangement uses TRBV6-5 and TRBJ2-1, with 8 bases fitting TRBD2. The junction had 7 bases not matched to a gene; V was cut back by 3 bases and J by 3 bases. The germline CDR1 and CDR2 sequences are MNHEY and SVGAGI. This CDR3 is built from 16 residues. CDR3 in amino acids: CASSYSGTRNYNEQFF. Here the CDR3 DNA reads TGTGCCAGCAGTTATTCCGGGACTAGAAACTACAATGAGCAGTTCTTC.

The gene calls are TRBV15 and TRBJ1-4, with D perhaps matching TRBD1 (6 bases). This CDR3 comprises 16 residues. V gave up 3 bases and J gave up 4 bases, with 15 bases separating them. Looked up from germline, CDR1 is LNHNV and CDR2 is YYDKDF (reference sequence). The DNA of the CDR3 is TGTGCCACCAGCAGGGGATCCCAGGGGATTAATGAAAAACTGTTTTTT. Translation: CATSRGSQGINEKLFF.

This rearrangement joins TRBV1 to TRBJ1-4. TRBV1 is a recognized pseudogene. The CDR3 contains 17 residues. The CDR3 spells CTSSQDKWGGVGEKLFF. The CDR3 DNA reads TGCACCAGCAGCCAAGATAAATGGGGAGGGGTTGGTGAAAAACTGTTTTTT.

The chain has TRBV5-5 and TRBJ1-5; no reliable D call. V was clipped by 3 bases and J by 6 bases, with 13 bases between them. CDR3 size: 14 residues. Germline V lookup: CDR1 SGHKS, CDR2 YYEKEE (reference sequence). CDR3 loop: CASSSYPEGQPQHF. Written as DNA, the CDR3 is TGTGCCAGCAGCTCCTACCCAGAGGGTCAGCCCCAGCATTTT.

In DNA, the CDR3 is TGTGCCAGCAGTCGTAGGGGCCGGGATACGCAGTATTTT. Translation: CASSRRGRDTQYF. The chain combines TRBV12-3 or TRBV12-4 with TRBJ2-3; TRBD1 is a possible D gene (5 bases). This CDR3 contains 13 residues. V shed 5 bases and J shed 6 bases, with 12 bases lying between them.

The CDR3 region has the DNA TGTGCCAGCAACCCCTGGGACCTCTCAAGAAGCTACACCTTC. Translated: CASNPWDLSRSYTF. This chain links TRBV5-4 with TRBJ1-2; tentative D call: TRBD1 (5 bases). CDR1 and CDR2 (germline): SGHNT, YYREEE (reference sequence). V lost 6 bases and J lost 9, with 21 bases in between. This CDR3 has 14 residues.

This clone was observed a few times. This chain links TRBV6-5 with TRBJ2-2; no clear D. CDR3 length: 13 residues. The V and J ends lost 4 bases and 1 base respectively, with 4 bases between them. Germline V gene sequence: CDR1 MNHEY, CDR2 SVGAGI. DNA of the CDR3: TGTGCCAGCAGTTTTCAGAACACCGGGGAGCTGTTTTTT. Its protein is CASSFQNTGELFF.

This chain joins TRBV28 and TRBJ1-5; D not certain. Germline lookup yields CDR1 MDHEN and CDR2 SYDVKM. The CDR3 has 12 residues. Deletions cut 8 bases from V and 6 bases from J, with 11 bases between. The CDR3 loop reads CASRFAIQPQHF. The CDR3, as DNA: TGTGCCAGCCGGTTTGCAATTCAGCCCCAGCATTTT.

The rearrangement uses TRBV7-2 and TRBJ2-1; D might be TRBD1 or TRBD2, each matching 5 bases. V was pared by 8 bases and J by 2 bases, with 7 bases between. The CDR3 is 12 amino acids. Germline CDR1 SGHTA, CDR2 FQGNSA. The CDR3 region has the DNA TGTGCCAGCGGGGGTACCTACAATGAGCAGTTCTTC. This translates into CASGGTYNEQFF.

The chain combines TRBV9 with TRBJ2-7; TRBD1 is a possible D gene (6 bases). Trimming removed 1 base at V and 0 bases at J, with 20 bases between. Germline CDR1 is SGDLS and CDR2 is YYNGEE. The CDR3 has 18 amino acids. CDR3 nucleotide sequence: TGTGCCAGCAGCGTAAACCCCTCACTACAGGGATTCTCCTACGAGCAGTACTTC. Residues: CASSVNPSLQGFSYEQYF.

The V and J genes are TRBV3-1 (or the pseudogene TRBV3-2) and TRBJ1-1; D uncertain. In germline, CDR1 is LGHDT, CDR2 YNNKEL (reference sequence). The V end lost 1 base, the J end lost 3 bases, and 9 bases lay between the germline ends. This CDR3 spans 14 amino acids. The CDR3 loop is CASSQAAGHTEAFF. The CDR3 bases are TGTGCCAGCAGCCAAGCCGCCGGGCACACTGAAGCTTTCTTT.

This clone was found once. The J gene is TRBJ2-1, the V gene TRBV11-3, with TRBD2 as a possible D gene (5 bases). The CDR3 spans 15 residues. Germline lookup yields CDR1 SGHNT and CDR2 YENEEA. Trimming pared 4 bases from V and 3 bases from J, leaving 13 bases between. This chain's CDR3 is CASSYIYGDYNEQFF. The CDR3 nucleotides are TGTGCCAGCAGCTATATCTACGGGGACTACAATGAGCAGTTCTTC.

This chain connects TRBV27 to TRBJ2-2, with D unresolved. Trimming removed 7 bases at V and 6 bases at J, with 18 bases between. CDR3 length equals 15 residues. Germline loops: CDR1 MNHEY, CDR2 SMNVEV (reference sequence). CDR3 sequence (DNA): TGTGCCAGCACCCGACTCCCACTGCAGGCCGGGGAGCTGTTTTTT. Encoded protein: CASTRLPLQAGELFF.

The chain is built from TRBV15 and TRBJ1-4, with no clear D. Trimming stripped 9 bases from V and 8 bases from J, with 13 bases between. CDR3 length: 12 amino acids. The germline V gene encodes CDR1 LNHNV and CDR2 YYDKDF (reference sequence). CDR3 coding DNA: TGTGCCACGAGCCTGATGGGAGAAAAACTGTTTTTT. Amino acids: CATSLMGEKLFF.

The V gene is TRBV11-3, the J gene TRBJ2-3; 10 nucleotides align to TRBD2. The CDR3 has 15 residues. Trimming took 3 bases from V and 6 from J; bases not matched to a gene: 6. The germline gives CDR1 SGHNT, CDR2 YENEEA. The CDR3 protein is CASSFGTSAADTQYF. CDR3 in DNA: TGTGCCAGCAGCTTTGGGACTAGCGCGGCTGATACGCAGTATTTT.

This clone was picked up a small number of times. This CDR3 is CASEGQGRKSYGYTF. The CDR3 coding sequence is TGTGCCAGCGAGGGACAGGGAAGGAAAAGCTATGGCTACACCTTC. The V gene is TRBV19, the J gene TRBJ1-2, with 9 bases aligning to TRBD1. V dropped 9 bases and J dropped 4; count of bases not matched to a gene: 12. The CDR3 is 15 amino acids. Germline V CDR1 and CDR2: LNHDA, SQIVND (reference sequence).

The J gene is TRBJ2-1, the V gene TRBV5-4; tentative D call: TRBD1 (6 bases). CDR1 is SGHNT and CDR2 is YYREEE in the germline V gene (reference sequence). Trimming took off 4 bases at V and 9 bases at J, with 11 bases between the two ends. The CDR3 has 12 amino acids. The CDR3 coding sequence is TGTGCCAGCAGCCCCCTAGGGGGTGAGCAGTTCTTC. Its translation: CASSPLGGEQFF.